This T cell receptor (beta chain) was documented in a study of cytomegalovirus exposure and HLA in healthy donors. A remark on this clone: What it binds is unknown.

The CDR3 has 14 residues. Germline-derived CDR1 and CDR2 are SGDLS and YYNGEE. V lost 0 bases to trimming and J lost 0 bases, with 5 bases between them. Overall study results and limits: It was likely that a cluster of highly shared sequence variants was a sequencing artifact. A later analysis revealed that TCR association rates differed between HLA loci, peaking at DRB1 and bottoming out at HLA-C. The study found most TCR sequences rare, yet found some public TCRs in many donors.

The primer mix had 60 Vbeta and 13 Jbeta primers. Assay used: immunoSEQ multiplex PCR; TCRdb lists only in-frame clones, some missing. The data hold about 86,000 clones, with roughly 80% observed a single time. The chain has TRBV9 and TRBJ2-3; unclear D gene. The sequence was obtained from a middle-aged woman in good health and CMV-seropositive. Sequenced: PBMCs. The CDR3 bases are TGTGCCAGCAGCGTAGCTATGAGCACAGATACGCAGTATTTT. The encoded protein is CASSVAMSTDTQYF.